The sequence of this T cell receptor beta chain was determined in a study of OX40 agonist ivuxolimab in advanced cancers. Findings and limits, study-wide: There was clonal expansion of CD4+ and CD8+ blood T cells by week 6 at 0.1 to 3.0 mg/kg. CD8+ T cells (on average) carried more expanded clones than CD4+ T cells.

This clone came up once. No antigen is known for it. Sequencing used immunoSEQ multiplex PCR; TCRdb keeps in-frame clones, though not all of them. The sample has roughly 80,000 clones; around 86% are singletons. J was trimmed by 6 bases and V by 1 base; bases with no gene match: 6. The CDR3 sequence is 14 residues long. Germline assignment: CDR1 GTSNPN and CDR2 SVGIG (reference sequence). This receptor was taken from an adult with an advanced solid tumor such as melanoma, head and neck, liver or kidney cancer. This sequence joins TRBV30 and TRBJ1-5, with 7 bases aligning to TRBD1. The material was CD4+ or CD8+ T cells sorted from blood, obtained in a trial of the OX40 agonist ivuxolimab. DNA of the CDR3: TGTGCCTGGAGTGCAGACAGGGAGAGTCAGCCCCAGCATTTT. Translation: CAWSADRESQPQHF. The full variable domain, with the rest looked up from reference TRBV30 and TRBJ1-5, is SQTIHQWPATLVQPVGSPLSLECTVEGTSNPNLYWYRQAAGRGLQLLFYSVGIGQISSEVPQNLSASRPQDRQFILSSKKLLLSDSGFYLCAWSADRESQPQHFGDGTRLSIL.